This T cell receptor (beta chain) was identified during a study of CD8 T cells in Susac syndrome. Germline V gene sequence: CDR1 LGHNT, CDR2 FRNRAP. The CDR3 consists of 14 residues. V lost 6 bases, J lost 6 bases, and 6 bases stayed unmatched. Reverse transcription used about 0.45 to 1 ug RNA and random hexamers. With immunoSEQ multiplex PCR, TCR beta CDR3 was amplified across 54 Vbeta and 13 Jbeta. In TCRdb, the immunoSEQ multiplex PCR reads were re-called with MiXCR into one record per CDR3 protein. The sample has about 130,000 distinct CDR3 sequences, around 90% seen once; the top ten hold around 0.24%.

The chain links TRBV12-5 to TRBJ2-1; TRBD1 agrees at 9 bases. Sequencing input: CD8+ T cells from PBMCs. This receptor was taken from a human donor with multiple sclerosis. In DNA form, the CDR3 reads TGTGCTAGTGGCCCGACGGGACAGGGCAATGAGCAGTTCTTC. Residues: CASGPTGQGNEQFF.